The clone carrying this T cell receptor beta chain was observed a handful of times. Its antigen is as yet unknown. The entry originates in a study of T-cell memory formation after mild COVID-19. Study details: There were largely donor-specific TCR clusters. General study points: Confirmation of SARS-CoV-2 specificity was lacking for second-wave clones peaking day 37. Some responding clones appeared in pre-infection memory, suggesting cross-reactive memory joined.

CDR1 and CDR2 (germline): KGHSH, LQKENI. This CDR3 has 16 residues. J gave up 0 bases and V 3 bases, and 4 bases lay outside the gene matches. TCRdb passed the 5' RACE reads through MiXCR, listing each CDR3 protein once. Here the sample spans about 410,000 distinct CDR3 sequences, less than 25% being singletons. The source of this sequence is an adult woman who had mild COVID-19 (a few samples of this study predate the infection). Cell type and time point are not known. The specimen was PBMCs or a T cell subset sorted from them (not recorded which). This chain joins TRBV18 and TRBJ2-2; 7 bases are a match to TRBD1. Written as DNA, the CDR3 is TGTGCCAGCTCACCCGGACAGGCCTCGAACACCGGGGAGCTGTTTTTT. It yields the protein CASSPGQASNTGELFF.